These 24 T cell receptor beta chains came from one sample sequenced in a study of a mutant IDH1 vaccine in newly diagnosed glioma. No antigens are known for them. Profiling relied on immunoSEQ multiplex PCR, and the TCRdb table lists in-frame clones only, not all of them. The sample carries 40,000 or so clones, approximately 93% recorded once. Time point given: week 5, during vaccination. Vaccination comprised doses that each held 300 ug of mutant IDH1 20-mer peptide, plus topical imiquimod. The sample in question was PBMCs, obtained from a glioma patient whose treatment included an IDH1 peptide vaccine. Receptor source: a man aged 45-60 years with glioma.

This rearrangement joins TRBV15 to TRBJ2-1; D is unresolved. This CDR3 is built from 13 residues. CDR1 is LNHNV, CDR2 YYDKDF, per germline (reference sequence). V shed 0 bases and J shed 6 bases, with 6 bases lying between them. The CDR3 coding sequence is TGTGCCACCAGCAGAGAGGTAGGCAATGAGCAGTTCTTC. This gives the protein CATSREVGNEQFF.

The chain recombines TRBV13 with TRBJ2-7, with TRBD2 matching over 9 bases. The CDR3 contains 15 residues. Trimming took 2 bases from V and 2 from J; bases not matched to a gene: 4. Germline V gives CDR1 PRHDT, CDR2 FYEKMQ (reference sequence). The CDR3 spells CASSLRQRGAYEQYF. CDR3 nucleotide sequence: TGTGCCAGCAGCTTAAGGCAGCGGGGGGCCTACGAGCAGTACTTC.

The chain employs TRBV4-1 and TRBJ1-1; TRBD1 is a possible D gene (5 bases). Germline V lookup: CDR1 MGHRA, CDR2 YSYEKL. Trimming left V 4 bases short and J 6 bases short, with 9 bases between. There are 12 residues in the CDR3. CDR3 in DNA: TGCGCCAGCAGCCGGCAGGGCTCTGAAGCTTTCTTT. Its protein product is CASSRQGSEAFF.

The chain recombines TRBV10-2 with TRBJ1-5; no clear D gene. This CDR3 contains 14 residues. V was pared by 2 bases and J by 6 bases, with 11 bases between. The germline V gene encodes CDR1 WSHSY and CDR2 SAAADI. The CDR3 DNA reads TGCGCCAGCAGTGAGAGTGGTAGAGGTCAGCCCCAGCATTTT. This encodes CASSESGRGQPQHF.

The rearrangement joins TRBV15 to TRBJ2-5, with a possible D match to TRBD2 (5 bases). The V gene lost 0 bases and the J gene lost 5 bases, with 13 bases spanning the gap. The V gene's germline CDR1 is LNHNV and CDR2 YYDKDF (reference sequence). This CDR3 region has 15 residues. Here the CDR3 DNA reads TGTGCCACCAGCAGAGATCCGGGGAGCCGGGAGACCCAGTACTTC. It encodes CATSRDPGSRETQYF.

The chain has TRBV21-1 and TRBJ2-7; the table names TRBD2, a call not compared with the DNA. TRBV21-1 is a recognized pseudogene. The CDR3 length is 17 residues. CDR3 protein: CASSKALGGRAVYEQYF. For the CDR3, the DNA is TGTGCCAGCAGCAAAGCCCTTGGGGGGAGGGCCGTGTACGAGCAGTACTTC.

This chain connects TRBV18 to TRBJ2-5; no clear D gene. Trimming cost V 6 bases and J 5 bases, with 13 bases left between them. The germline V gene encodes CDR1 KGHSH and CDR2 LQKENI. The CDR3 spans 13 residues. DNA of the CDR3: TGTGCCAGCTCGCGCGATCAGAAGGAGACCCAGTACTTC. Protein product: CASSRDQKETQYF.

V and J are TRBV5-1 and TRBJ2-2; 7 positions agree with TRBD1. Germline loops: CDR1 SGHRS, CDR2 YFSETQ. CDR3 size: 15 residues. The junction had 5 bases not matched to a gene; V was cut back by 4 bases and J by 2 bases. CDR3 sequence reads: CASSRGQYNTGELFF. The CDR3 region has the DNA TGCGCCAGCAGCAGGGGACAGTATAACACCGGGGAGCTGTTTTTT.

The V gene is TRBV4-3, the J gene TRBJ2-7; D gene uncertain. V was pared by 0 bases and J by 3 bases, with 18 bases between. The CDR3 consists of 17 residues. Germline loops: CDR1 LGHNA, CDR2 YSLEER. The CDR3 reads CASSQDLGAPIRYEQYF. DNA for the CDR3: TGCGCCAGCAGCCAAGATCTTGGAGCTCCAATACGCTACGAGCAGTACTTC.

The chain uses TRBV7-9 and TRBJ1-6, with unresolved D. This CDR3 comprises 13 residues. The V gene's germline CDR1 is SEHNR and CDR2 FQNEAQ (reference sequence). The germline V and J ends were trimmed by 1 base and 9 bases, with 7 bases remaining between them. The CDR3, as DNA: TGTGCCAGCAGCTTAGACCGGAGTTCACCCCTCCACTTT. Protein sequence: CASSLDRSSPLHF.

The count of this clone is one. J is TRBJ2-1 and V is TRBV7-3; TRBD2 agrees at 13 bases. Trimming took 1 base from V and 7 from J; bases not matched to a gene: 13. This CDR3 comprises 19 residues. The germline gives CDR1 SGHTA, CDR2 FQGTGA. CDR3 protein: CASSLRPGTSGAGGNEQFF. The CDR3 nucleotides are TGTGCCAGCAGCTTAAGGCCCGGGACTAGCGGGGCAGGGGGGAATGAGCAGTTCTTC.

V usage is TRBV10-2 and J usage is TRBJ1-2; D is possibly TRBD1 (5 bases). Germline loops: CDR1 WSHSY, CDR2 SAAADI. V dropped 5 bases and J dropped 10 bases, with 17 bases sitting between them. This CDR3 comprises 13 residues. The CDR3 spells CASSYATDRYYTF. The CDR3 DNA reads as TGCGCCAGCAGTTACGCGACAGACAGATACTACACCTTC.

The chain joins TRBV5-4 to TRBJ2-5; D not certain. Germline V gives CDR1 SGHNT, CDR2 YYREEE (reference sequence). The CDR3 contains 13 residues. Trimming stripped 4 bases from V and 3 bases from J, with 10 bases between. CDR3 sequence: CASSGRLEETQYF. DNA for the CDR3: TGTGCCAGCAGCGGAAGGTTGGAAGAGACCCAGTACTTC.

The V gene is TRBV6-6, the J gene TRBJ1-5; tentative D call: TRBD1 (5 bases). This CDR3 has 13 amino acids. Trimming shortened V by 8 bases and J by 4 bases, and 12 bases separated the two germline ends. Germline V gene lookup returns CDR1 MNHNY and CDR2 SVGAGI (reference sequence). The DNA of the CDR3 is TGTGCCAGCTCCGGGACCTTAAATCAGCCCCAGCATTTT. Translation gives CASSGTLNQPQHF.

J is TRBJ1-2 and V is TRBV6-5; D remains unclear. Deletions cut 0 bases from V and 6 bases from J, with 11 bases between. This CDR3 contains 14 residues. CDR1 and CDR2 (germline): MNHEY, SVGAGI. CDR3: CASSYSRSEDGYTF. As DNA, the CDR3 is TGTGCCAGCAGTTACTCGAGGTCAGAAGATGGCTACACCTTC.

As DNA, the CDR3 is TGCGCCAGCAGCCCTGGACTAGCGGGGGGGGATACGCAGTATTTT. It encodes CASSPGLAGGDTQYF. The chain has TRBV5-1 and TRBJ2-3; 15 nucleotides align to TRBD2. Unmatched junction bases numbered 3, after V lost 4 bases and J lost 6 bases. Germline-derived CDR1 and CDR2 are SGHRS and YFSETQ. This CDR3 contains 15 residues.

Here the CDR3 reads CASSVFRGTGANVLTF. The CDR3 bases are TGTGCCAGCAGCGTATTTAGGGGAACTGGGGCCAACGTCCTGACTTTC. This chain connects TRBV9 to TRBJ2-6, with D possibly being TRBD1 (5 bases). V lost 1 base and J lost 2, with 10 bases in between. The CDR3 is 16 residues long. Germline lookup yields CDR1 SGDLS and CDR2 YYNGEE.

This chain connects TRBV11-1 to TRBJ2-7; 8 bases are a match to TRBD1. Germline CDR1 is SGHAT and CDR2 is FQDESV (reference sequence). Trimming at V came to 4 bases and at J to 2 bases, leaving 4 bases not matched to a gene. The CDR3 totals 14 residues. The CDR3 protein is CASSSDRDAYEQYF. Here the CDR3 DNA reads TGTGCCAGCAGCTCGGACAGGGACGCCTACGAGCAGTACTTC.

The CDR3 is CASSQVLGQYNQPQHF. In DNA, the CDR3 is TGCGCCAGCAGCCAAGTTTTAGGGCAGTACAATCAGCCCCAGCATTTT. This chain joins TRBV4-3 and TRBJ1-5; D unresolved. The CDR3 length is 16 residues. Germline V lookup: CDR1 LGHNA, CDR2 YSLEER. V dropped 1 base and J dropped 3 bases, with 13 bases sitting between them.

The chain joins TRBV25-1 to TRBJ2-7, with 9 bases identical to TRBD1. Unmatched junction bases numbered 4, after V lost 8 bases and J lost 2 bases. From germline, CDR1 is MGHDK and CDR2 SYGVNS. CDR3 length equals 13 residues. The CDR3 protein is CASSTGGPYEQYF. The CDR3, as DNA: TGTGCCAGCTCAACAGGGGGCCCCTACGAGCAGTACTTC.

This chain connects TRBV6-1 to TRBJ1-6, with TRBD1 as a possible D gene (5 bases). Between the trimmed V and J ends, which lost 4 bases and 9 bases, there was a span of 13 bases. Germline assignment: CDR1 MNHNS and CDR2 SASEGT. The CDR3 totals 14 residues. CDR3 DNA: TGTGCCAGCAGTGGCAGGGACGGGGGTTCACCCCTCCACTTT. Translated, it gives CASSGRDGGSPLHF.

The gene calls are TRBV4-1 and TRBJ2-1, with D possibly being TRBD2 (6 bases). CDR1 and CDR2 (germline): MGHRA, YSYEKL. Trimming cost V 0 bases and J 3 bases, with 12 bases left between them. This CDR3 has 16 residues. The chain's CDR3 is CASSQEGAGIYNEQFF. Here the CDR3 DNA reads TGCGCCAGCAGCCAAGAAGGGGCGGGAATCTACAATGAGCAGTTCTTC.

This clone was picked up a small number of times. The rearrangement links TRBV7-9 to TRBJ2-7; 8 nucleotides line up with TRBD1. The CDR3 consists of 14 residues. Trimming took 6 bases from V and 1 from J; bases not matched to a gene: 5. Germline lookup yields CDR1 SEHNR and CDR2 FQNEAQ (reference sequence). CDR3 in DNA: TGTGCCAGCAGAGCCGGGACAGGATCCTACGAGCAGTACTTC. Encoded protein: CASRAGTGSYEQYF.

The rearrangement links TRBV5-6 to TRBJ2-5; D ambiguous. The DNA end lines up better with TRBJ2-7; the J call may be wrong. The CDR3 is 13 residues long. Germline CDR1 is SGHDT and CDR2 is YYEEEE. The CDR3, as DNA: TGTGCCAGCTCCAGAGTGGTAGGGTACGAGCAGTACTTC. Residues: CASSRVVGYEQYF.